The 16 T cell receptor beta chains presented below share a single source sample, sequenced in a study of Ad26.COV2.S vaccination and SARS-CoV-2 variants. Measured with immunoSEQ multiplex PCR; TCRdb has only the in-frame clones, and not every one. Among some 320,000 clones listed, around 84% were seen once. As to treatment: some 20 received Ad26.COV2.S at low or high dose, single or two shots; roughly five received placebo; per-sample allocation not given. Day 63 after the first vaccine or placebo injection was the time point for sampling. The material sequenced was peripheral blood, taken in a trial of Ad26.COV2.S vaccine versus placebo. The receptors originated from a person between 18 and 59 years old who received the Ad26.COV2.S COVID-19 vaccine or a placebo.

This chain links TRBV3-1 (or the pseudogene TRBV3-2) with TRBJ2-1; D might be TRBD2 (6 bases). This CDR3 spans 14 amino acids. Trimming pared 1 base from V and 9 bases from J, leaving 13 bases between. Germline V gene data show CDR1 as LGHDT and CDR2 as YNNKEL (reference sequence). The CDR3 DNA sequence: TGTGCCAGCAGCCAAGTGGGGGGTAGCACTGAGCAGTTCTTC. It encodes CASSQVGGSTEQFF.

The V and J genes are TRBV12-3 or TRBV12-4 and TRBJ2-3; D remains ambiguous. V was pared by 8 bases and J by 3 bases, with 9 bases between. The CDR3 has 12 amino acids. The CDR3 region has the DNA TGTGCCAGCGGACGAGCGACAGATACGCAGTATTTT. Amino acids: CASGRATDTQYF.

The chain employs TRBV7-2 and TRBJ2-5, with 8 bases identical to TRBD2. Germline CDR1 SGHTA, CDR2 FQGNSA. The CDR3 extends over 18 amino acids. Trimming at V came to 2 bases and at J to 0 bases, leaving 11 bases not matched to a gene. In DNA, the CDR3 is TGTGCCAGCAGCTTAATGATGGCAAGCGGGGGATACCAAGAGACCCAGTACTTC. Its protein product is CASSLMMASGGYQETQYF.

J is TRBJ1-2 and V is TRBV30, with 7 positions matching TRBD1. CDR1 is GTSNPN and CDR2 is SVGIG in the germline V gene (reference sequence). J gave up 2 bases and V 0 bases, and 3 bases lay outside the gene matches. The CDR3 has 14 residues. The CDR3 spells CAWSVQGLNYGYTF. The CDR3 DNA reads TGTGCCTGGAGTGTACAGGGGCTAAACTATGGCTACACCTTC. The whole variable domain, remainder taken from reference TRBV30 and TRBJ1-2, is SQTIHQWPATLVQPVGSPLSLECTVEGTSNPNLYWYRQAAGRGLQLLFYSVGIGQISSEVPQNLSASRPQDRQFILSSKKLLLSDSGFYLCAWSVQGLNYGYTFGSGTRLTVV.

The gene calls are TRBV5-1 and TRBJ2-2; TRBD2 is a possible D gene (5 bases). V was cut by 5 bases and J by 6 bases, with 17 bases left in between. Germline V CDR1 and CDR2: SGHRS, YFSETQ. CDR3 length: 15 residues. The DNA of the CDR3 is TGCGCCAGCAGGAAGACCGGGAAAACAGCCGGGGAGCTGTTTTTT. As protein: CASRKTGKTAGELFF.

J is TRBJ1-1 and V is TRBV6-6; D is unresolved. V dropped 0 bases and J dropped 1 base, with 6 bases sitting between them. In germline, CDR1 is MNHNY, CDR2 SVGAGI (reference sequence). This CDR3 is 14 amino acids long. The CDR3, as DNA: TGTGCCAGCAGTTACTCGGCCTCGAACACTGAAGCTTTCTTT. Its protein is CASSYSASNTEAFF.

The chain carries TRBV7-2 and TRBJ2-4; D is possibly TRBD1 (6 bases). The CDR3 is 14 residues long. Germline loops: CDR1 SGHTA, CDR2 FQGNSA. Deletions cut 5 bases from V and 2 bases from J, with 10 bases between. CDR3 bases: TGTGCCAGCAGCCCTACAGGGACCAAAAACATTCAGTACTTC. This sequence encodes CASSPTGTKNIQYF.

V is TRBV30 and J is TRBJ1-5; D is uncertain. This CDR3 comprises 13 residues. V shed 3 bases and J shed 7 bases, with 13 bases lying between them. Germline V gene sequence: CDR1 GTSNPN, CDR2 SVGIG (reference sequence). CDR3 amino acids: CAWSYPGNQPQHF. CDR3 DNA sequence: TGTGCCTGGAGCTATCCGGGGAACCAGCCCCAGCATTTT.

To note about this clone: Other DNA sequences in this specimen translate into the identical CDR3. The chain recombines TRBV7-9 with TRBJ1-3; D ambiguous. The germline CDR1 and CDR2 sequences are SEHNR and FQNEAQ (reference sequence). This CDR3 is 12 amino acids long. Trimming left V 1 base short and J 3 bases short, with 1 base between. This chain's CDR3 is CASSLVGNTIYF. CDR3 in DNA: TGTGCCAGCAGCTTAGTTGGAAACACCATATATTTT.

Only one count was recorded for this clone. The V call is TRBV7-6, the J call TRBJ2-5, with D hard to call. CDR3 length: 18 residues. The V end was cut by 2 bases, the J end by 2 bases, with 21 bases between. Germline CDR1 reads SGHVS; CDR2 reads FNYEAQ. The CDR3 region has the DNA TGTGCCAGCAGCTTAAGAGGATTTGGTCCAACGTCTCAAGAGACCCAGTACTTC. This encodes CASSLRGFGPTSQETQYF.

The gene calls are TRBV5-6 and TRBJ2-7, with D possibly matching TRBD2 (5 bases). Germline assignment: CDR1 SGHDT and CDR2 YYEEEE. Trimming shortened V by 0 bases and J by 0 bases, and 13 bases separated the two germline ends. The CDR3 consists of 16 residues. The CDR3 protein is CASSLDPGSTSYEQYF. CDR3 DNA sequence: TGTGCCAGCAGCTTGGATCCGGGATCCACCTCCTACGAGCAGTACTTC.

The chain employs TRBV2 and TRBJ1-1; 8 bases align to TRBD1. The CDR3 contains 15 residues. Germline V CDR1 and CDR2: SNHLY, FYNNEI. V dropped 6 bases and J dropped 4; count of bases not matched to a gene: 10. Here the CDR3 reads CASREQGAGGTEAFF. The CDR3 nucleotides read TGTGCCAGCAGGGAGCAGGGGGCAGGAGGCACTGAAGCTTTCTTT.

This clone was observed a handful of times. The V and J genes are TRBV9 and TRBJ1-6; tentative D call: TRBD1 (6 bases). The CDR3 sequence is 16 residues long. Trimming cost V 4 bases and J 0 bases, with 11 bases left between them. CDR1 and CDR2 (germline): SGDLS, YYNGEE. The CDR3 bases are TGTGCCAGCAGCCTGGGGGCCTACTCCTATAATTCACCCCTCCACTTT. It yields the protein CASSLGAYSYNSPLHF. The whole variable domain, remainder taken from reference TRBV9 and TRBJ1-6, is DSGVTQTPKHLITATGQRVTLRCSPRSGDLSVYWYQQSLDQGLQFLIQYYNGEERAKGNILERFSAQQFPDLHSELNLSSLELGDSALYFCASSLGAYSYNSPLHFGNGTRLTVT.

The chain links TRBV19 to TRBJ1-1; no clear D gene. Looked up from germline, CDR1 is LNHDA and CDR2 is SQIVND (reference sequence). Trimming removed 1 base at V and 1 base at J, with 4 bases between. CDR3 length: 13 residues. CDR3 in amino acids: CASSIGQNTEAFF. In DNA form, the CDR3 reads TGTGCCAGTAGTATAGGTCAGAACACTGAAGCTTTCTTT.

The chain's CDR3 is CSASSGGPYEQYF. CDR3 nucleotide sequence: TGCAGTGCTAGTAGCGGGGGGCCCTACGAGCAGTACTTC. The chain employs TRBV20-1 and TRBJ2-7; TRBD2 matches at 10 bases. There are 13 residues in the CDR3. V gave up 3 bases and J gave up 2 bases; unmatched junction bases: 1. Germline V gene lookup returns CDR1 DFQATT and CDR2 SNEGSKA (reference sequence).

The chain has TRBV4-2 and TRBJ2-2; 15 bases fit TRBD2. CDR3 length: 19 residues. Germline assignment: CDR1 LGHNA and CDR2 YNFKEQ. Unmatched junction bases numbered 7, after V lost 0 bases and J lost 5 bases. The CDR3 nucleotides read TGTGCCAGCAGCCAAGATCTGGGACTAGCGGGGGGTTGGACCGGGGAGCTGTTTTTT. Translating gives CASSQDLGLAGGWTGELFF.